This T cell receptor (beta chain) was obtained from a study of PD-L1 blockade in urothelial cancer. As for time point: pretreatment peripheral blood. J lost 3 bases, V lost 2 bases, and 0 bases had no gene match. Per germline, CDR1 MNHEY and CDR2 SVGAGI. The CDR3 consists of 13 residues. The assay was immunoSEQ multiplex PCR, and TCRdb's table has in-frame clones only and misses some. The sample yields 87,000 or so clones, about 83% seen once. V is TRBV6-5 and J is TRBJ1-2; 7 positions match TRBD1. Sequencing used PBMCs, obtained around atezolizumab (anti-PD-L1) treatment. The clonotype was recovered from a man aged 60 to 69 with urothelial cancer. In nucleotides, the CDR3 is TGTGCCAGCAGTTACGGGACAGACTATGGCTACACCTTC. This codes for CASSYGTDYGYTF.